Following are 28 T cell receptor beta chains from one sample sequenced in a study of circulating and synovial CD4+ cells in juvenile arthritis. Sequencing used immunoSEQ multiplex PCR; TCRdb keeps in-frame clones, though not all of them. Here the sample spans about 33,000 clones, around 96% being singletons. Sequences were obtained from CD4+ T cells from blood. These receptors all stem from a human donor with juvenile idiopathic arthritis.

The CDR3 loop is CSVEQGDAEAFF. The CDR3 DNA reads TGCAGCGTTGAGCAGGGGGACGCTGAAGCTTTCTTT. This sequence joins TRBV29-1 and TRBJ1-1, with 7 nucleotides matching TRBD1. V was clipped by 3 bases and J by 6 bases; unmatched bases: 4. The CDR3 has 12 amino acids. CDR1 SQVTM and CDR2 ANQGSEA come from the germline V gene.

V is TRBV5-1 and J is TRBJ2-1; a weak D match, TRBD2 (6 bases). Germline V gene data show CDR1 as SGHRS and CDR2 as YFSETQ. V was pared by 3 bases and J by 4 bases, with 11 bases between. The CDR3 sequence is 14 residues long. The CDR3 region is CASSSEGPYNEQFF. CDR3 nucleotides: TGCGCCAGCAGCTCGGAGGGACCTTACAATGAGCAGTTCTTC.

This chain links TRBV5-1 with TRBJ1-3, with D perhaps TRBD1 (6 bases). CDR1 is SGHRS and CDR2 is YFSETQ in the germline V gene. V was cut by 2 bases and J by 2 bases, with 14 bases left in between. CDR3 length: 16 amino acids. The CDR3 DNA is TGCGCCAGCAGCTTAGCCCCCTCAGGGGCTGGAAACACCATATATTTT. It encodes CASSLAPSGAGNTIYF. The variable domain in full, with the rest retrieved from reference TRBV5-1 and TRBJ1-3, is KAGVTQTPRYLIKTRGQQVTLSCSPISGHRSVSWYQQTPGQGLQFLFEYFSETQRNKGNFPGRFSGRQFSNSRSEMNVSTLELGDSALYLCASSLAPSGAGNTIYFGEGSWLTVV.

This clone appeared once. The V and J genes are TRBV5-4 and TRBJ2-3, with TRBD2 matching 10 bases. CDR1 and CDR2 (germline): SGHNT, YYREEE (reference sequence). The ends lost 3 bases at V and 2 bases at J; junction bases unmatched: 6. The CDR3 sequence is 16 residues long. The CDR3 DNA reads TGTGCCAGCAGCTCATCAGCGGGGGGGCCCACAGATACGCAGTATTTT. It specifies CASSSSAGGPTDTQYF. Combining the CDR3 with reference TRBV5-4 and TRBJ2-3 gives the whole variable domain ETGVTQSPTHLIKTRGQQVTLRCSSQSGHNTVSWYQQALGQGPQFIFQYYREEENGRGNFPPRFSGLQFPNYSSELNVNALELDDSALYLCASSSSAGGPTDTQYFGPGTRLTVL.

J is TRBJ1-1 and V is TRBV6-6; D ambiguous. V lost 2 bases, J lost 4 bases, and 11 bases lay in between. Per germline, CDR1 MNHNY and CDR2 SVGAGI (reference sequence). This CDR3 has 14 amino acids. CDR3 DNA: TGTGCCAGCAGTTACGTGAGCGTGGGCACTGAAGCTTTCTTT. As protein: CASSYVSVGTEAFF.

The chain recombines TRBV4-2 with TRBJ2-3, with 8 bases aligning to TRBD2. Per the germline V gene, CDR1 is LGHNA and CDR2 is YNFKEQ. The CDR3 has 14 amino acids. Trimming at V came to 4 bases and at J to 6 bases, leaving 6 bases not matched to a gene. CDR3 amino acids: CASSPGLERDTQYF. CDR3 coding DNA: TGTGCCAGCAGCCCGGGACTAGAGAGGGATACGCAGTATTTT.

The CDR3 region has the DNA TGTGCCAGCTTTAGGGCAGGGGAGACCCAGTACTTC. As protein: CASFRAGETQYF. The chain has TRBV2 and TRBJ2-5; perhaps TRBD1 as D (5 bases). V lost 8 bases and J 5 bases, leaving 12 bases between the germline ends. The length of the CDR3 is 12 residues. Germline CDR1 is SNHLY and CDR2 is FYNNEI.

CDR3 residues: CATETSSGNTIYF. The CDR3 DNA reads TGTGCCACCGAGACAAGCTCTGGAAACACCATATATTTT. This chain uses TRBV28 with TRBJ1-3; no clear D gene. Germline V gene data show CDR1 as MDHEN and CDR2 as SYDVKM. The CDR3 totals 13 residues. Trimming pared 10 bases from V and 0 bases from J, leaving 10 bases between. Looking up the rest from reference TRBV28 and TRBJ1-3 gives the full variable domain: DVKVTQSSRYLVKRTGEKVFLECVQDMDHENMFWYRQDPGLGLRLIYFSYDVKMKEKGDIPEGYSVSREKKERFSLILESASTNQTSMYLCATETSSGNTIYFGEGSWLTVV.

The rearrangement links TRBV28 to TRBJ2-3, with 10 nucleotides matching TRBD1. Per germline, CDR1 MDHEN and CDR2 SYDVKM. The CDR3 totals 15 residues. The ends lost 5 bases at V and 4 bases at J; junction bases unmatched: 6. CDR3 nucleotides: TGTGCCAGCAGTACACCGGGACAGGGGTCAGATACGCAGTATTTT. This translates into CASSTPGQGSDTQYF.

This clone was recorded a few times. The chain links TRBV7-9 to TRBJ2-2; 8 positions match TRBD1. The V gene's germline CDR1 is SEHNR and CDR2 FQNEAQ (reference sequence). CDR3 length: 15 amino acids. The V gene end was trimmed by 5 bases and the J gene end by 6 bases; junction bases not matched to a gene: 8. Written as DNA, the CDR3 is TGTGCCAGCAGCGTCGGACAGGGTATAGCCGGGGAGCTGTTTTTT. It is translated as CASSVGQGIAGELFF. The whole variable domain, filled in from reference TRBV7-9 and TRBJ2-2, reads DTGVSQNPRHKITKRGQNVTFRCDPISEHNRLYWYRQTLGQGPEFLTYFQNEAQLEKSRLLSDRFSAERPKGSFSTLEIQRTEQGDSAMYLCASSVGQGIAGELFFGEGSRLTVL.

The chain recombines TRBV7-3 with TRBJ2-1; 12 bases are shared with TRBD2. This CDR3 region has 15 residues. J gave up 6 bases and V 5 bases, and 5 bases lay outside the gene matches. Germline lookup yields CDR1 SGHTA and CDR2 FQGTGA. CDR3 loop: CASSPGTSGPNEQFF. Here the CDR3 DNA reads TGTGCCAGCAGCCCAGGGACTAGCGGGCCCAATGAGCAGTTCTTC. Together with reference TRBV7-3 and TRBJ2-1, the CDR3 gives the full variable domain: GAGVSQTPSNKVTEKGKYVELRCDPISGHTALYWYRQSLGQGPEFLIYFQGTGAADDSGLPNDRFFAVRPEGSVSTLKIQRTERGDSAVYLCASSPGTSGPNEQFFGPGTRLTVL.

The rearrangement links TRBV7-3 to TRBJ2-5; perhaps TRBD2 as D (6 bases). V was pared by 0 bases and J by 7 bases, with 9 bases between. Germline CDR1 is SGHTA and CDR2 is FQGTGA. This CDR3 has 13 amino acids. The CDR3 is CASSLTREGTQYF. The CDR3, as DNA: TGTGCCAGCAGCTTAACGCGGGAAGGGACCCAGTACTTC.

V gene TRBV30 combines with J gene TRBJ2-6; D ambiguous. This CDR3 comprises 14 residues. Deletions cut 1 base from V and 4 bases from J, with 8 bases between. Looked up from germline, CDR1 is GTSNPN and CDR2 is SVGIG (reference sequence). CDR3 residues: CAWSAPSGANVLTF. CDR3 nucleotide sequence: TGTGCCTGGAGTGCCCCCTCCGGGGCCAACGTCCTGACTTTC.

About this clone itself: A read error may produce the germline difference seen at one junction end. This chain joins TRBV11-2 and TRBJ1-3; 9 nucleotides line up with TRBD1. The germline V gene has CDR1 SGHAT and CDR2 FQNNGV. The CDR3 consists of 18 residues. Here the CDR3 reads CACSQLGTGIYSGNTIYF. The CDR3 region has the DNA TGTGCCTGCAGCCAGTTGGGGACAGGGATCTACTCTGGAAACACCATATATTTT.

The chain employs TRBV5-4 and TRBJ2-7; 11 bases are a match to TRBD2. CDR3 length equals 15 residues. J lost 4 bases, V lost 4 bases, and 7 bases had no gene match. Looked up from germline, CDR1 is SGHNT and CDR2 is YYREEE (reference sequence). Here the CDR3 reads CASSILAGGSYEQYF. The CDR3 DNA reads TGTGCCAGCAGCATTCTAGCGGGGGGTTCATACGAGCAGTACTTC. The full variable domain, with the rest looked up from reference TRBV5-4 and TRBJ2-7, is ETGVTQSPTHLIKTRGQQVTLRCSSQSGHNTVSWYQQALGQGPQFIFQYYREEENGRGNFPPRFSGLQFPNYSSELNVNALELDDSALYLCASSILAGGSYEQYFGPGTRLTVT.

The chain links TRBV6-1 to TRBJ1-2, with 9 positions matching TRBD1. This CDR3 has 15 residues. Trimming at V came to 6 bases and at J to 3 bases, leaving 8 bases not matched to a gene. Per germline, CDR1 MNHNS and CDR2 SASEGT. The CDR3 DNA is TGTGCCAGCAGGGATACAGGGGGCATCGACTATGGCTACACCTTC. Translated, it gives CASRDTGGIDYGYTF.

The chain carries TRBV28 and TRBJ2-2, with a weak D call TRBD1 (5 bases). Looked up from germline, CDR1 is MDHEN and CDR2 is SYDVKM. V was shortened by 1 base and J by 4 bases, with 7 bases between the two germline ends. The CDR3 loop spans 14 amino acids. CDR3 nucleotide sequence: TGTGCCAGCAGTTTATTAAGGGGCACCGGGGAGCTGTTTTTT. Its protein is CASSLLRGTGELFF.

V usage is TRBV2 and J usage is TRBJ1-1; 8 nucleotides agree with TRBD1. This CDR3 has 14 amino acids. With V trimmed by 6 bases and J by 2 bases, 5 bases remained unmatched. Germline lookup yields CDR1 SNHLY and CDR2 FYNNEI. CDR3 protein: CASRDDRGNTEAFF. The DNA for the CDR3 is TGTGCCAGCAGGGACGACAGGGGCAACACTGAAGCTTTCTTT.

The chain has TRBV4-1 and TRBJ1-1, with 7 nucleotides matching TRBD1. Germline loops: CDR1 MGHRA, CDR2 YSYEKL. With 1 base clipped from V and 5 bases from J, the junction kept 4 bases outside the gene matches. The CDR3 runs 14 residues. CDR3 nucleotide sequence: TGCGCCAGCAGCCAAGCAGGGGGTTGGACTGAAGCTTTCTTT. This gives the protein CASSQAGGWTEAFF.

The V gene is TRBV19, the J gene TRBJ1-1; TRBD1 matches at 9 bases. Germline V gives CDR1 LNHDA, CDR2 SQIVND (reference sequence). The junction had 6 bases not matched to a gene; V was cut back by 3 bases and J by 1 base. The CDR3 is 16 residues long. The chain's CDR3 is CASSIRPGQGNTEAFF. The CDR3 DNA is TGTGCCAGTAGTATCCGTCCGGGACAGGGGAACACTGAAGCTTTCTTT.

The V gene is TRBV6-1, the J gene TRBJ1-5; 9 nucleotides line up with TRBD1. The CDR3 loop spans 13 amino acids. J lost 6 bases, V lost 4 bases, and 1 base had no gene match. Germline lookup yields CDR1 MNHNS and CDR2 SASEGT. In DNA form, the CDR3 reads TGTGCCAGCAGTGGGGACAGGGCTCAGCCCCAGCATTTT. Its translation is CASSGDRAQPQHF.

The CDR3 is CASSFVSTNTEAFF. CDR3 coding DNA: TGCGCCAGCAGCTTCGTTAGCACCAACACTGAAGCTTTCTTT. The rearrangement joins TRBV5-1 to TRBJ1-1; D is unresolved. There are 14 residues in the CDR3. Looked up from germline, CDR1 is SGHRS and CDR2 is YFSETQ. Trimming took off 2 bases at V and 2 bases at J, with 10 bases between the two ends.

A single count supports this clone. The rearrangement links TRBV30 to TRBJ2-7; a possible D gene is TRBD2 (5 bases). Trimming left V 3 bases short and J 3 bases short, with 24 bases between. Germline V gene lookup returns CDR1 GTSNPN and CDR2 SVGIG (reference sequence). The CDR3 is 17 residues long. The CDR3 region is CAWSGNHPAGQVYEQYF. The CDR3 coding sequence is TGTGCCTGGAGCGGGAACCACCCCGCTGGCCAGGTCTACGAGCAGTACTTC.

V gene TRBV9 combines with J gene TRBJ1-2; TRBD1 agrees at 8 bases. The CDR3 contains 15 residues. CDR1 is SGDLS, CDR2 YYNGEE, per germline. V shed 0 bases, J shed 8 bases, and the junction held 9 bases outside the gene matches. The CDR3 coding sequence is TGTGCCAGCAGCGTAGCCCCAGGGGGCCTAGAGGGCTACACCTTC. Protein product: CASSVAPGGLEGYTF.

This chain joins TRBV28 and TRBJ1-1, with D maybe TRBD1 (5 bases). This CDR3 has 11 residues. Germline loops: CDR1 MDHEN, CDR2 SYDVKM. CDR3 in DNA: TGTGCAGGAGGGGAGGGCACTGAAGCTTTCTTT. This gives the protein CAGGEGTEAFF.

This clone has just one count. The CDR3 is CASSIQGSYEQYF. CDR3 DNA: TGTGCCAGTAGTATACAGGGCTCCTACGAGCAGTACTTC. The chain couples TRBV19 to TRBJ2-7, with D perhaps matching TRBD1 (5 bases). CDR1 LNHDA and CDR2 SQIVND come from the germline V gene (reference sequence). Trimming left V 2 bases short and J 0 bases short, with 5 bases between. The length of the CDR3 is 13 residues.

The chain couples TRBV7-2 to TRBJ2-1, with 11 bases that match TRBD2. The CDR3 runs 17 residues. Unmatched junction bases numbered 6, after V lost 5 bases and J lost 0 bases. In germline, CDR1 is SGHTA, CDR2 FQGNSA. DNA of the CDR3: TGTGCCAGCAGCAGGGGACTAGCGGACAGCTCCTACAATGAGCAGTTCTTC. Its protein product is CASSRGLADSSYNEQFF. Together with reference TRBV7-2 and TRBJ2-1, the CDR3 gives the full variable domain: GAGVSQSPSNKVTEKGKDVELRCDPISGHTALYWYRQSLGQGLEFLIYFQGNSAPDKSGLPSDRFSAERTGGSVSTLTIQRTQQEDSAVYLCASSRGLADSSYNEQFFGPGTRLTVL.

The V call is TRBV19, the J call TRBJ2-1; perhaps TRBD1 as D (6 bases). V lost 5 bases, J lost 4 bases, and 18 bases lay in between. CDR1 is LNHDA, CDR2 SQIVND, per germline (reference sequence). This CDR3 has 16 residues. The CDR3 DNA reads TGTGCCAGTAGTTTGGACAGTTCGGGCTCGTACAATGAGCAGTTCTTC. Its translation: CASSLDSSGSYNEQFF.